This T cell receptor (beta chain) was identified during a study of tumor-infiltrating lymphocytes in oesophageal squamous cell carcinoma (dated by TCRdb to 2016 to 2018). The library was obtained by PCR. Instrument on record: Illumina HiSeq 2000. TCRdb handled the public reads itself, with Q25 trimming in fastp and clone calling in MiXCR, and kept productive beta chains. Entries are consolidated by CDR3 protein sequence, retaining the most common genes and DNA. The table for this sample lists 15,000 to 20,000 distinct CDR3 sequences; around two fifths of them were counted only once. The ten largest clones capture roughly 38% of the sample. On this clonotype: It lacks a known antigen. No much larger clone exists at a distance of one base, and base qualities are not known.

Input material: esophageal tumor tissue. This TCR derives from a male donor with esophageal squamous cell carcinoma.

The nucleotide sequence reads as follows: TGTGCCAGCAGCTTGCGACAGGGACCCTCCGAGACCCAGTACTTC. Its translation reads: CASSLRQGPSETQYF. Recombination connected TRBV7-8 to TRBJ2-1; 7 middle bases align to TRBD1. The DNA end is more similar to TRBJ2-5, so the J call may be wrong. Spanning cysteine to phenylalanine, the CDR3 consists of 15 amino acids. CDR3 DNA is the only sequence kept; it has 45 bases, read in frame from the first base. As encoded in the germline V gene, CDR1 is SGHVS while CDR2 is FQNEAQ.